Below, one T cell receptor beta chain is given with its context. This clonotype was seen a few times. Its antigen remains unidentified. Per-base quality was not reported, and no clone a single base away is much larger than it. Library method: 5' RACE. Sequenced on an Illumina HiSeq 2500. The second PCR ran for about 7 to 11 cycles and used a J-beta primer mix along with a sample-barcoded 5' primer. Each TCR beta cDNA molecule received a unique molecular identifier from a template-switch 5' adaptor carrying 12 random nucleotides. At least 3 million CDR3-containing paired-end reads were obtained from each sample. First-strand cDNA synthesis was performed from all RNA using the Mint cDNA synthesis kit, with priming by a TRBC-specific oligonucleotide. All cDNA was treated with uracil-DNA glycosylase and then went through a first 18-cycle PCR with the universal primers M1SS and BC2_uni_R. Turning to the authors' computational methods: For normalization, 1 million high-quality reads, each with a distinct molecular identifier, were randomly selected from each sample. Reads with shared molecular identifiers were discarded instead of being binned into consensus sequences. CDR3 identification, clonotype clustering and error correction used MiTCR with a Q25 quality threshold and the strictest error-elimination algorithm. A nonparametric unseen species model using Euler transformation provided a lower-bound estimate of total TCR beta diversity. Using fastp trimming at Q25 and MiXCR clonotype assembly, TCRdb reanalyzed the public sequencing data and kept in-frame beta chains. CDR3 protein sequences are deduplicated, and each keeps its most common genes and DNA. TCRdb, not the authors, supplied the V and J calls. In this sample the table shows roughly 1.5 million distinct CDR3 sequences, roughly two fifths of which occur a single time. The ten largest clones capture about 4.1% of the sample.

This sample was included in a study of blood T cells in healthy people across ages (dated by TCRdb to between 2014 and 2016). About the full investigation: In model experiments, template switching captured roughly one uniquely barcoded TCR beta cDNA molecule for every two T cells. Age-related changes in TCR beta repertoire diversity were measured in the study by deep sequencing normalized with unique cDNA molecular identifiers. Four age groups were formed from the donors: young (average around 15 years), middle-aged (around 40), aged (about 62) and long-lived (less than 85). Donors of different ages were randomly distributed across sequencing lanes to avoid experimental bias. The study analyzed two additional independent replicas of 1 million unique cDNA reads from the same blood draw for two donors, one aged 18 to 30 and one aged 80 or older. General conclusions and limits of the study: The long-lived group showed more naive CD4+ T cells, fewer expanded clones and increased TCR diversity than the aged group, suggesting age selection. Because donor CMV infection status was unknown, age-related changes in expanded clonotypes were potentially confounded. As age increased, observed TCR beta diversity per million T cells dropped in a roughly linear way, and a significant reduction was already evident by age 40. The percentage of naive T cells measured by flow cytometry correlated strongly with observed TCR beta diversity. Conclusive comparison of naive and antigen-experienced compartments was prevented by the profiling of bulk unsorted PBMCs. Estimates of total diversity based on one million sequenced T cells were considered lower bounds and underestimates.

The germline V gene sets CDR1 to SNHLY and CDR2 to FYNNEI. From the cysteine up to the phenylalanine, the CDR3 has a length of 13 residues. The retained sequence is limited to the CDR3, 39 bases, with the frame set at the first base. V drops 5 bases and J drops 5 bases, leaving 10 bases in between. The donors were a few dozen Caucasian individuals from Russia, aged about 6 to 100 years, who were systemically healthy. Each donor gave 8 to 10 milliliters of peripheral blood, drawn into EDTA-treated Vacutainer tubes. Ficoll-Paque density-gradient centrifugation was used to isolate PBMCs, with at least 6 million per sample. Total RNA, at least 6 micrograms per sample, was extracted from PBMCs with Trizol reagent. For every donor, flow cytometry on a PBMC aliquot measured the percentage of naive CD45RAhigh/CD27high T cells.

The V and J genes are TRBV2 and TRBJ2-1; no D segment can be confidently identified. Specimen: blood. This TCR was recovered from a woman aged 18-35 years in good health. The CDR3 region: CASSTPRDNEQFF. The DNA reads TGTGCCAGCAGTACCCCCCGGGACAATGAGCAGTTCTTC. With the rest looked up from the reference TRBV2 and TRBJ2-1 genes rather than sequenced, the full variable domain is EPEVTQTPSHQVTQMGQEVILRCVPISNHLYFYWYRQILGQKVEFLVSFYNNEISEKSEIFDDQFSVERPDGSNFTLKIRSTKLEDSAMYFCASSTPRDNEQFFGPGTRLTVL.